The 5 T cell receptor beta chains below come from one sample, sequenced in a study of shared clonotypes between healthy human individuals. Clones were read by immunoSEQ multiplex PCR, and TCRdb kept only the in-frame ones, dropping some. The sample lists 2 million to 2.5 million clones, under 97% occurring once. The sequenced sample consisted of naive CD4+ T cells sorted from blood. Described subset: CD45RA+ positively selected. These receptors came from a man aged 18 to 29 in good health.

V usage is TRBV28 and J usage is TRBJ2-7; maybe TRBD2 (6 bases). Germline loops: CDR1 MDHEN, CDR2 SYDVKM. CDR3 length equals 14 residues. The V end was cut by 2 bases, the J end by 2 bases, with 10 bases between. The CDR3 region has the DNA TGTGCCAGCAGTTTAGTCACGGGGGCCTACGAGCAGTACTTC. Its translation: CASSLVTGAYEQYF.

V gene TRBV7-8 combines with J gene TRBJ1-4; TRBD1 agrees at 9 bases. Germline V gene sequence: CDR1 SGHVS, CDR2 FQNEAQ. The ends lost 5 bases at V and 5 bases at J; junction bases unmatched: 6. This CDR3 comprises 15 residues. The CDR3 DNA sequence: TGTGCCAGCAGCCCAGGGACAGGGCGAAATGAAAAACTGTTTTTT. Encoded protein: CASSPGTGRNEKLFF.

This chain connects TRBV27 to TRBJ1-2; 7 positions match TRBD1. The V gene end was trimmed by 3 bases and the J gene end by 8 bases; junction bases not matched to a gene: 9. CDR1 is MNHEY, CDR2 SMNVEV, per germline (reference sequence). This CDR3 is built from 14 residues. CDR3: CASSFGQAGGGYTF. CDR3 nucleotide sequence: TGTGCCAGCAGTTTCGGACAGGCTGGGGGAGGCTACACCTTC.

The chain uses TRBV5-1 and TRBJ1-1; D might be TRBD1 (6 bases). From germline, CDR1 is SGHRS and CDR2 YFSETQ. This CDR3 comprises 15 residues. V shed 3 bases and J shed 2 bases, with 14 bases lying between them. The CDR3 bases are TGCGCCAGCAGCTCCCGAGGGGGGAGAAACACTGAAGCTTTCTTT. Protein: CASSSRGGRNTEAFF.

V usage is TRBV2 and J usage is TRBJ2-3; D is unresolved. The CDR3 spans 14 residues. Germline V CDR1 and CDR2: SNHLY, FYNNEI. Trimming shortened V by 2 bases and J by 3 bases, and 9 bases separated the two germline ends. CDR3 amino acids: CASSERTYTDTQYF. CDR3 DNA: TGTGCCAGCAGTGAACGAACTTATACAGATACGCAGTATTTT.